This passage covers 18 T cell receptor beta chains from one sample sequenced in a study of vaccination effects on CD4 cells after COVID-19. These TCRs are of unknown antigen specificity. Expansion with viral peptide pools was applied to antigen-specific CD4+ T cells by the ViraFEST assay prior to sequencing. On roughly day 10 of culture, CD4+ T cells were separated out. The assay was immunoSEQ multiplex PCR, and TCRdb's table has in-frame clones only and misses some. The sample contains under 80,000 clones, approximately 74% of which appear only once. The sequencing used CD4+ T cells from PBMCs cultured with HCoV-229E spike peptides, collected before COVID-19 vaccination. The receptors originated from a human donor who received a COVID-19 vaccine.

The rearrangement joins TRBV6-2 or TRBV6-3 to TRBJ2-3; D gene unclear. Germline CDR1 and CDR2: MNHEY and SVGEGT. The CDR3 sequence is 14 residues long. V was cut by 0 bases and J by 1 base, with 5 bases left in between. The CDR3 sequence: CASSYSRGTDTQYF. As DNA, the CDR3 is TGTGCCAGCAGTTACTCGCGTGGCACAGATACGCAGTATTTT.

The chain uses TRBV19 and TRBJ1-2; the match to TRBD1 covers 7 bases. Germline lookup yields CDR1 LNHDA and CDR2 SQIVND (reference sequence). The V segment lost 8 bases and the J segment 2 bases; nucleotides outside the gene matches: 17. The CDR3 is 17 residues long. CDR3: CASRTRVGDSPNYGYTF. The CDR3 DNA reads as TGTGCCAGTCGAACTCGGGTGGGGGACAGTCCCAACTATGGCTACACCTTC.

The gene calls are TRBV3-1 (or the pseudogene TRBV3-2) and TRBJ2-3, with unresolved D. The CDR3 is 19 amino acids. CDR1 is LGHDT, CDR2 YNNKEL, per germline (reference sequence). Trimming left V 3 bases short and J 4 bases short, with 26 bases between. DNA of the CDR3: TGTGCCAGCAGCCAGCTGAACTGGGAAAGGCTAGATACATCAGATACGCAGTATTTT. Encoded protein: CASSQLNWERLDTSDTQYF.

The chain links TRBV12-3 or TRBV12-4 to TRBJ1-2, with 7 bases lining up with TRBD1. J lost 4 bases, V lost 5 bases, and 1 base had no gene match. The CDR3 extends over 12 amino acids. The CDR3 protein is CASSRDSYGYTF. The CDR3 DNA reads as TGTGCCAGCAGTCGGGACAGCTATGGCTACACCTTC.

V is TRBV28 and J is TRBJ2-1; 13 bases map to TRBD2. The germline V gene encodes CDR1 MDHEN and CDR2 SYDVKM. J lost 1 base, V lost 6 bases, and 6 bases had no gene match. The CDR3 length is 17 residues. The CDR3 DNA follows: TGTGCCAGCAGATCTAAGGGACTAGCGGGGTCCTACAATGAGCAGTTCTTC. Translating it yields CASRSKGLAGSYNEQFF.

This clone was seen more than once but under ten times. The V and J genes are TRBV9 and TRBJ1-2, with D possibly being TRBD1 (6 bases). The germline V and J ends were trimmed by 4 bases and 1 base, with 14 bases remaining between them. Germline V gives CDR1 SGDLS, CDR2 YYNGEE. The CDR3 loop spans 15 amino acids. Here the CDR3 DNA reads TGTGCCAGCAGCCCACAGACAGGATTTAACTATGGCTACACCTTC. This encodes CASSPQTGFNYGYTF.

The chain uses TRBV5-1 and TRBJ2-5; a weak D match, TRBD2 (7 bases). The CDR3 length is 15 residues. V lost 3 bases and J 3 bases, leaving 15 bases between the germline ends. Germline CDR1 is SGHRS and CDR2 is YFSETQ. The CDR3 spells CASSSGKGGEETQYF. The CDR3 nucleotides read TGCGCCAGCAGCTCGGGGAAAGGGGGGGAAGAGACCCAGTACTTC. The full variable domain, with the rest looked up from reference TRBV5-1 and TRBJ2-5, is KAGVTQTPRYLIKTRGQQVTLSCSPISGHRSVSWYQQTPGQGLQFLFEYFSETQRNKGNFPGRFSGRQFSNSRSEMNVSTLELGDSALYLCASSSGKGGEETQYFGPGTRLLVL.

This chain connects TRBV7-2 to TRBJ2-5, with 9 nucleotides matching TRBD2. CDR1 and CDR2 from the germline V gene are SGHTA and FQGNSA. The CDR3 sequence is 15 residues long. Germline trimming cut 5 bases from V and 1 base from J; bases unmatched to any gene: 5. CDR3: CASSLRAGGQETQYF. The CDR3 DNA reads TGTGCCAGCAGCCTCCGAGCGGGGGGCCAAGAGACCCAGTACTTC. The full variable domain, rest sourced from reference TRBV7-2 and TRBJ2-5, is GAGVSQSPSNKVTEKGKDVELRCDPISGHTALYWYRQSLGQGLEFLIYFQGNSAPDKSGLPSDRFSAERTGGSVSTLTIQRTQQEDSAVYLCASSLRAGGQETQYFGPGTRLLVL.

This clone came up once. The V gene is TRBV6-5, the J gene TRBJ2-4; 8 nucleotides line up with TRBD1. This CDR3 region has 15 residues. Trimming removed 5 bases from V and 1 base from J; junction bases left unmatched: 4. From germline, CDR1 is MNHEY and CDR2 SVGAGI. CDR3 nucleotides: TGTGCCAGCAGTCGAACAGGGGGGGCCAAAAACATTCAGTACTTC. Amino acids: CASSRTGGAKNIQYF.

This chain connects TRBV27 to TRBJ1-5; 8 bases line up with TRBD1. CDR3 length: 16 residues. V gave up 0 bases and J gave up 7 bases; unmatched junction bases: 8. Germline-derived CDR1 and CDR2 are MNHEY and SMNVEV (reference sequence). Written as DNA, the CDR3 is TGTGCCAGCAGTTTATCCCGGACAGGGTCGAAGCAGCCCCAGCATTTT. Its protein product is CASSLSRTGSKQPQHF.

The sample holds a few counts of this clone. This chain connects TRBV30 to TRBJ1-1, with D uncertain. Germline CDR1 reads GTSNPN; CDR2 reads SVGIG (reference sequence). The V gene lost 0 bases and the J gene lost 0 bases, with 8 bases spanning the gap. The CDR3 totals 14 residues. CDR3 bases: TGTGCCTGGAGTGTACGGCAGATGAACACTGAAGCTTTCTTT. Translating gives CAWSVRQMNTEAFF.

The CDR3 loop reads CASSQSMGSPLHF. CDR3 bases: TGTGCCAGCAGTCAATCAATGGGTTCACCCCTCCACTTT. The chain recombines TRBV6-5 with TRBJ1-6; D is unclear. Germline CDR1 reads MNHEY; CDR2 reads SVGAGI. V lost 5 bases, J lost 9 bases, and 11 bases lay in between. The CDR3 has 13 amino acids.

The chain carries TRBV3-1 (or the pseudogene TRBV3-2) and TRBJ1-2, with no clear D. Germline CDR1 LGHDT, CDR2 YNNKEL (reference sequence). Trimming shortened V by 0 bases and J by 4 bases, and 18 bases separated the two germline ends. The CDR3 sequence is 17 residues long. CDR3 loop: CASSQEMVVGASYGYTF. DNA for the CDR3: TGTGCCAGCAGCCAAGAAATGGTGGTCGGTGCTTCCTATGGCTACACCTTC.

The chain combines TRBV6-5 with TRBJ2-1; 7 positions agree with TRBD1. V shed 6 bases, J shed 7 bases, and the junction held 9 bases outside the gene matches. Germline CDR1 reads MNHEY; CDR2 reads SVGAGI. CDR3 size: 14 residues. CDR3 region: CASRKTGTQNEQFF. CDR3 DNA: TGTGCCAGCAGGAAGACAGGGACCCAAAATGAGCAGTTCTTC.

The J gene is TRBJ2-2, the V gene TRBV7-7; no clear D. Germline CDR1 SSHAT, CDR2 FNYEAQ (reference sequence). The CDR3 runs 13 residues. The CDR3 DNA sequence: TGTGCGAGTGGGCGGCCGAACACCGGGGAGCTGTTTTTT. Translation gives CASGRPNTGELFF.

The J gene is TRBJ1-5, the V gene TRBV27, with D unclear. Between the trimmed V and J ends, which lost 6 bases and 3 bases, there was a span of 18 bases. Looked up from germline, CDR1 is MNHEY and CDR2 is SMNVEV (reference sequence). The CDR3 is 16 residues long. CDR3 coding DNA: TGTGCCAGCAGAGAATCCCGGCAAGCACTCAATCAGCCCCAGCATTTT. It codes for CASRESRQALNQPQHF.

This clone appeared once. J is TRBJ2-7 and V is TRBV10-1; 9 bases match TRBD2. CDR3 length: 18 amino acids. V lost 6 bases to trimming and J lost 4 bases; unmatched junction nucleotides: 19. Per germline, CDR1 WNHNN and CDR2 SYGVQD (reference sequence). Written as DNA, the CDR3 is TGCGCCAGCAGCGGCCATGAGCGGGGGGCTAATACTTCTTACGAGCAGTACGTC. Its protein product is CASSGHERGANTSYEQYV.

The CDR3 region has the DNA TGTGCTAGTGGTTTGGAAATGACTAGCGGGGGTTACAATGAGCAGTTCTTC. Amino acid sequence: CASGLEMTSGGYNEQFF. This sequence joins TRBV12-5 and TRBJ2-1, with 12 nucleotides matching TRBD2. CDR3 length: 17 amino acids. With 1 base clipped from V and 4 bases from J, the junction kept 5 bases outside the gene matches. Germline V gene data show CDR1 as LGHNT and CDR2 as FRNRAP.